This TCR beta chain was captured by sequencing in a study of T cell changes during pregnancy in multiple sclerosis. This clone has just a few counts. The table came from immunoSEQ multiplex PCR; TCRdb's copy has only in-frame clones and leaves some out. The sample consists of approximately 44,000 clones, around 90% of them appearing once. Germline lookup yields CDR1 MNHEY and CDR2 SMNVEV (reference sequence). There are 13 residues in the CDR3. The germline V and J ends were trimmed by 5 bases and 7 bases, with 14 bases remaining between them. The sample here was CD4+ T cells from peripheral blood mononuclear cells, taken before pregnancy. The TCR originated in a female donor with multiple sclerosis, enrolled in a pregnancy study. This chain joins TRBV27 and TRBJ1-2; D is perhaps TRBD1 (6 bases). CDR3 loop: CASSKGDSAGYTF. The CDR3 coding sequence is TGTGCCAGCAGTAAGGGGGATTCGGCTGGCTACACCTTC.